The T cell receptor (beta chain) described here comes from a study of Ad26.COV2.S vaccination and SARS-CoV-2 variants. Study overall: Donor was one of the participants in the Ad26.COV2.S arm of the COV1001 trial.

This CDR3 has 14 residues. Trimming removed 2 bases from V and 6 bases from J; junction bases left unmatched: 4. Germline assignment: CDR1 SGHTA and CDR2 FQGTGA. Treatment indicated: over 15 received Ad26.COV2.S at low or high dose, single or two shots; about five received placebo; per-sample allocation not given. Day 63 after the first vaccine or placebo injection was the time point for sampling. Whoever gave the sample was an adult aged 18-55 years in Boston. TCRdb keeps only in-frame clones here, not all; method: immunoSEQ multiplex PCR. Here the sample spans 350,000 to 450,000 clones, around nine tenths being singletons.

The clonotype comes from a person aged 18-60 years who received the Ad26.COV2.S COVID-19 vaccine or a placebo. Sequenced material: peripheral blood, taken in a trial of Ad26.COV2.S vaccine versus placebo. V usage is TRBV7-3 and J usage is TRBJ2-3; TRBD2 aligns across 8 bases. This CDR3 is CASSLRAGADTQYF. The DNA of the CDR3 is TGTGCCAGCAGCTTACGAGCGGGAGCGGATACGCAGTATTTT.